The 13 T cell receptor beta chains in this list originate from one sample, sequenced in a study of blood T cell repertoires in COVID-19. TCRdb keeps only in-frame clones here, not all; method: immunoSEQ multiplex PCR. This table has around 140,000 clones, around 90% appearing once. The sample consisted of peripheral blood. These receptors were obtained from a human donor in a cohort sampled during active COVID-19.

This chain joins TRBV5-1 and TRBJ1-1; 7 bases fit TRBD1. The CDR3 consists of 18 residues. The trim removed 2 bases at V and 1 base at J, leaving 14 bases unmatched. CDR1 and CDR2 (germline): SGHRS, YFSETQ. CDR3 in DNA: TGCGCCAGCAGCTTCGCGAGACAACAGGGGCTGGGGAACACTGAAGCTTTCTTT. This encodes CASSFARQQGLGNTEAFF.

The chain combines TRBV7-9 with TRBJ2-1; TRBD1 is a possible D gene (7 bases). The CDR3 sequence is 15 residues long. Germline CDR1 reads SEHNR; CDR2 reads FQNEAQ (reference sequence). The V end was cut by 3 bases, the J end by 7 bases, with 16 bases between. CDR3 region: CASSFPAGGKNEQFF. The CDR3 DNA sequence: TGTGCCAGCAGCTTTCCGGCAGGGGGGAAGAATGAGCAGTTCTTC.

V and J are TRBV9 and TRBJ2-1, with D tentatively TRBD2 (6 bases). This CDR3 spans 14 amino acids. The V end lost 4 bases, the J end lost 1 base, and 9 bases lay between the germline ends. CDR1 is SGDLS, CDR2 YYNGEE, per germline. As DNA, the CDR3 is TGTGCCAGCAGCAGGGCGGGATCCTACAATGAGCAGTTCTTC. It is translated as CASSRAGSYNEQFF.

At least ten counts were recorded for this clone. J is TRBJ1-3 and V is TRBV7-8; D is perhaps TRBD1 (5 bases). Germline assignment: CDR1 SGHVS and CDR2 FQNEAQ. The CDR3 spans 16 residues. The V gene lost 1 base and the J gene lost 0 bases, with 10 bases spanning the gap. CDR3 sequence (DNA): TGTGCCAGCAGCTTAGGAGCAGGGTACTCTGGAAACACCATATATTTT. It encodes CASSLGAGYSGNTIYF.

The V gene is TRBV30, the J gene TRBJ1-4; D is unresolved. CDR1 GTSNPN and CDR2 SVGIG come from the germline V gene (reference sequence). This CDR3 is built from 13 residues. Between the trimmed V and J ends, which lost 1 base and 5 bases, there was a span of 8 bases. In nucleotides, the CDR3 is TGTGCCTGGAGTGCCGTCTTCAATGAAAAACTGTTTTTT. This translates into CAWSAVFNEKLFF.

The V call is TRBV9, the J call TRBJ2-2; D not resolved. The V end was cut by 4 bases, the J end by 1 base, with 14 bases between. Per the germline V gene, CDR1 is SGDLS and CDR2 is YYNGEE. CDR3 size: 16 residues. The CDR3 DNA reads as TGTGCCAGCAGCTCACTTTCGCCGGGGAACACCGGGGAGCTGTTTTTT. Its protein is CASSSLSPGNTGELFF.

The chain carries TRBV9 and TRBJ2-7; 8 bases fit TRBD1. Trimming cost V 4 bases and J 5 bases; bases outside gene matches: 8. The CDR3 is 14 residues long. Germline CDR1 SGDLS, CDR2 YYNGEE. The chain's CDR3 is CASSRNRGDDEQYF. Written as DNA, the CDR3 is TGTGCCAGCAGCAGAAACAGGGGGGACGACGAGCAGTACTTC. Supplemented by reference TRBV9 and TRBJ2-7, the full variable domain reads DSGVTQTPKHLITATGQRVTLRCSPRSGDLSVYWYQQSLDQGLQFLIQYYNGEERAKGNILERFSAQQFPDLHSELNLSSLELGDSALYFCASSRNRGDDEQYFGPGTRLTVT.

The chain combines TRBV19 with TRBJ2-7; TRBD2 aligns across 8 bases. The germline V gene has CDR1 LNHDA and CDR2 SQIVND (reference sequence). Trimming cost V 9 bases and J 0 bases; bases outside gene matches: 10. This CDR3 spans 15 amino acids. CDR3 nucleotides: TGTGCCAGCTCCCGCGGGGGGTATAGCTCCTACGAGCAGTACTTC. It codes for CASSRGGYSSYEQYF.

The chain links TRBV5-4 to TRBJ2-7; D ambiguous. Germline values: CDR1 SGHNT, CDR2 YYREEE (reference sequence). The CDR3 is made up of 14 amino acids. Trimming stripped 4 bases from V and 4 bases from J, with 15 bases between. CDR3 amino acids: CASSPSGGGYEQYF. The CDR3 DNA reads TGTGCCAGCAGCCCGAGTGGCGGCGGTTACGAGCAGTACTTC.

The chain uses TRBV6-2 or TRBV6-3 and TRBJ1-2; a possible D gene is TRBD1 (6 bases). V was cut by 5 bases and J by 4 bases, with 14 bases left in between. CDR3 length: 14 residues. The V gene's germline CDR1 is MNHEY and CDR2 SVGEGT. For the CDR3, the DNA is TGTGCCAGCAGTCCATTACAGGGCCTCTATGGCTACACCTTC. It translates to CASSPLQGLYGYTF.

The chain is built from TRBV6-6 and TRBJ2-7, with 10 bases lining up with TRBD1. The trim removed 4 bases at V and 3 bases at J, leaving 9 bases unmatched. The CDR3 contains 16 residues. Germline CDR1 is MNHNY and CDR2 is SVGAGI (reference sequence). CDR3 coding DNA: TGTGCCAGCAGTTTTCACCGGGACAGGGGACTCTACGAGCAGTACTTC. This gives the protein CASSFHRDRGLYEQYF.

This clone has just a few counts. This same CDR3 is encoded by further DNA sequences in the sample. The rearrangement joins TRBV2 to TRBJ2-3, with 10 bases identical to TRBD1. Unmatched junction bases numbered 5, after V lost 6 bases and J lost 2 bases. Per germline, CDR1 SNHLY and CDR2 FYNNEI. This CDR3 has 15 amino acids. The CDR3 DNA reads TGTGCCAGCAGCGGAGACAGGGGGCTCACAGATACGCAGTATTTT. Its protein is CASSGDRGLTDTQYF.

On this clone: One end of the junction fails to match germline, which may point to a read error. The gene calls are TRBV7-7 and TRBJ2-1, with TRBD2 matching over 9 bases. The CDR3 is 16 amino acids. CDR1 is SSHAT, CDR2 FNYEAQ, per germline (reference sequence). The CDR3 region is CASSQGSGGSYNEQFF. In nucleotides, the CDR3 is TGTGCTAGCAGCCAAGGCAGCGGGGGGTCCTACAATGAGCAGTTCTTC.